This T cell receptor (beta chain) was identified during a study of cytomegalovirus exposure and HLA in healthy donors. Across the study: Unique TCR beta sequences numbering some 120 million came from around 180 million T cells in an earlier analysis.

The sample holds one count of this clone. The target antigen is unknown. Primers for the PCR totalled 60 Vbeta and 13 Jbeta. The protocol was immunoSEQ multiplex PCR, while the TCRdb copy is restricted to in-frame clones and leaves out a portion. The table has 200,000 or so clones, 76% seen once. Between the trimmed V and J ends, which lost 0 bases and 6 bases, there was a span of 11 bases. The CDR3 runs to 13 residues. Germline V lookup: CDR1 GTSNPN, CDR2 SVGIG (reference sequence). Study-wide findings and caveats: Analysis performed later showed TCR beta chains linked to HLA being more clonally expanded than equally common others.

The V and J genes are TRBV30 and TRBJ1-1, with unresolved D. The sequence came from a young man in good health and CMV-seronegative. Input material: PBMCs. CDR3 bases: TGTGCCTGGAGTGTGATGAGTAGCGCTGAAGCTTTCTTT. It is translated as CAWSVMSSAEAFF. Together with reference TRBV30 and TRBJ1-1, the CDR3 gives the full variable domain: SQTIHQWPATLVQPVGSPLSLECTVEGTSNPNLYWYRQAAGRGLQLLFYSVGIGQISSEVPQNLSASRPQDRQFILSSKKLLLSDSGFYLCAWSVMSSAEAFFGQGTRLTVV.